Each of the 10 T cell receptor beta chains below was sequenced from the same sample in a study of Graves' ophthalmopathy and Graves' hyperthyroidism. Amplified material comprised TCR beta CDR3 regions derived from RNA transcripts. Following a first-round RT-PCR that used HTBI primers, a second-round multiplex PCR was carried out. TCRdb fed the multiplex PCR reads into MiXCR, producing one record per CDR3 protein. The sample has 200,000 to 300,000 distinct CDR3 sequences; 45% are singletons. The material sequenced was peripheral blood. Receptors were obtained from an adult man with Graves' ophthalmopathy.

This clonotype appeared a few times. Being one base from a much bigger clone, this may be a read error. The rearrangement joins TRBV29-1 to TRBJ2-6; no clear D. Germline lookup yields CDR1 SQVTM and CDR2 ANQGSEA. V lost 3 bases and J lost 3, with 3 bases in between. The CDR3 covers 12 residues. CDR3 loop: CSVDNGANVLTF. DNA for the CDR3: TGCAGCGTTGATAATGGGGCCAACGTCCTGACTTTC. Drawing the rest from reference TRBV29-1 and TRBJ2-6, the complete variable domain is SAVISQKPSRDICQRGTSLTIQCQVDSQVTMMFWYRQQPGQSLTLIATANQGSEATYESGFVIDKFPISRPNLTFSTLTVSNMSPEDSSIYLCSVDNGANVLTFGAGSRLTVL.

The V and J genes are TRBV5-1 and TRBJ1-1, with D unclear. Per germline, CDR1 SGHRS and CDR2 YFSETQ. The V end was cut by 0 bases, the J end by 3 bases, with 6 bases between. This CDR3 has 13 amino acids. The CDR3 nucleotides read TGCGCCAGCAGCTTGGGAGTGGACACTGAAGCTTTCTTT. Residues: CASSLGVDTEAFF.

This clonotype was observed many times. This chain links TRBV24-1 with TRBJ2-7; D may be TRBD1 (5 bases). The CDR3 covers 13 residues. Germline loops: CDR1 KGHDR, CDR2 SFDVKD. The V gene lost 9 bases and the J gene lost 6 bases, with 17 bases spanning the gap. The CDR3 DNA is TGTGCCACCTCTTCAGGGTTGGCTCGCGAGCAGTACTTC. Translated, it gives CATSSGLAREQYF.

The rearrangement links TRBV4-1 to TRBJ1-2; the D gene is possibly TRBD1 (5 bases). V lost 5 bases, J lost 4 bases, and 14 bases lay in between. This CDR3 has 14 amino acids. Germline V lookup: CDR1 MGHRA, CDR2 YSYEKL. CDR3 loop: CASSLEGRSYGYTF. CDR3 nucleotide sequence: TGCGCCAGCAGCTTGGAGGGACGGAGCTATGGCTACACCTTC.

The V and J genes are TRBV25-1 and TRBJ2-3; possibly TRBD2 for D (6 bases). Germline V gene sequence: CDR1 MGHDK, CDR2 SYGVNS. V was clipped by 3 bases and J by 1 base, with 14 bases between them. This CDR3 spans 16 amino acids. In DNA, the CDR3 is TGTGCCAGCAGTGATTTTGGGGGGTGGGGCACAGATACGCAGTATTTT. This translates into CASSDFGGWGTDTQYF.

The J gene is TRBJ2-3, the V gene TRBV19, with D hard to call. In germline, CDR1 is LNHDA, CDR2 SQIVND (reference sequence). There are 11 residues in the CDR3. Trimming cost V 6 bases and J 7 bases, with 8 bases left between them. The CDR3 spells CASSLPNTQYF. The CDR3 DNA reads as TGTGCCAGTAGCCTTCCGAATACGCAGTATTTT.

The chain recombines TRBV20-1 with TRBJ2-5; a possible D gene is TRBD2 (5 bases). V dropped 3 bases and J dropped 2 bases, with 10 bases sitting between them. Germline CDR1 reads DFQATT; CDR2 reads SNEGSKA (reference sequence). The CDR3 length is 13 residues. CDR3 sequence (DNA): TGCAGTGCTAGTCGGCCGGGACAAGAGACCCAGTACTTC. Its protein is CSASRPGQETQYF.

The chain joins TRBV6-1 to TRBJ1-5; tentatively, D is TRBD1 (5 bases). Germline V gene sequence: CDR1 MNHNS, CDR2 SASEGT. With 5 bases removed from V and 5 bases from J, the gap between germline ends came to 19 bases. This CDR3 is 16 amino acids long. The CDR3 protein is CASSPIGTLRDQPQHF. The CDR3 DNA follows: TGTGCCAGCAGTCCCATCGGGACGCTAAGGGATCAGCCCCAGCATTTT.

The sample holds a few counts of this clonotype. The genes are TRBV7-2 and TRBJ2-5; either TRBD1 or TRBD2 may supply D (5 bases each). The germline CDR1 and CDR2 sequences are SGHTA and FQGNSA. Between the trimmed V and J ends, which lost 0 bases and 4 bases, there was a span of 12 bases. The CDR3 sequence is 15 residues long. The CDR3 here is CASSLAGPSRETQYF. The CDR3 DNA sequence: TGTGCCAGCAGCTTAGCGGGACCCAGCCGAGAGACCCAGTACTTC.

The chain has TRBV28 and TRBJ1-2; 8 nucleotides match TRBD1. The V segment lost 7 bases and the J segment 4 bases; nucleotides outside the gene matches: 8. The germline gives CDR1 MDHEN, CDR2 SYDVKM. This CDR3 comprises 14 residues. CDR3 sequence: CASITTGDAYGYTF. The CDR3 DNA is TGTGCCAGCATCACGACAGGGGATGCCTATGGCTACACCTTC.